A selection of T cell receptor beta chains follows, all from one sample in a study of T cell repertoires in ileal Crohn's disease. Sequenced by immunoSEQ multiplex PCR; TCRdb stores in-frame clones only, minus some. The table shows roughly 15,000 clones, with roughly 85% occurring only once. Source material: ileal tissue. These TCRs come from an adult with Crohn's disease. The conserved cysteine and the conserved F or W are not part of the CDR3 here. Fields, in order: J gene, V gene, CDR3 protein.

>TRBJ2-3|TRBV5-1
ASSSGEDTQY
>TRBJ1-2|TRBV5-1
ASSLGEQDGYT
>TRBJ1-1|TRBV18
ASSAETAEAF
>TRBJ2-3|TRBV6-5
ASSFRTSGSTDTQY
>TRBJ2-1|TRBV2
ASSEWLSSYNEQF
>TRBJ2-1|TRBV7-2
ASSLESETYNEQF
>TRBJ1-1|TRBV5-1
ASNPGHYQGNTEAF
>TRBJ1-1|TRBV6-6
ASSSLETGAEEAF
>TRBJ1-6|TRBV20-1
SGGGATPLH
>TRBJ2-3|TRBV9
ASSVVGSGVTDTQY
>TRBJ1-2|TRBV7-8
ASSLRTGPANYGYT
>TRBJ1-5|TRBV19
ASSIGQVRGQPQH
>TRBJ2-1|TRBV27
ASSLDHYNEQF
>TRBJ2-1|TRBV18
ASSLGLANVNEQF
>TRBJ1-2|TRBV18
ASSPLWTGGAGGYT
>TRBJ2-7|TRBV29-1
SVAQGFSYEQY
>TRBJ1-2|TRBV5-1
ASSITGNYGYT
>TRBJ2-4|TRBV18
ASSLSAGGKNIQY
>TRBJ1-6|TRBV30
AWTGYNSPLH
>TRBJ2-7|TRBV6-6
ASSRISGRQQY
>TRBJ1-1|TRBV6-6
ASSYRGGESDAF
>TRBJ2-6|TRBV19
ASTNSGANVLT
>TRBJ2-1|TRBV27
ASSLQGARAEQF
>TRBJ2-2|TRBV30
AWRRLNTGELF
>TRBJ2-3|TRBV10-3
AVGTSPTDTQY
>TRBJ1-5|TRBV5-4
ASSLGGGHQPQH
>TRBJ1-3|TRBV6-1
ASSEVSYGNTIY
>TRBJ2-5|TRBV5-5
ASSRDPGLVKETQY
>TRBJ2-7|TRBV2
ASRSTVSSYEQY
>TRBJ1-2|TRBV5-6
ASSLGTGSYGYT
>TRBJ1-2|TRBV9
ASSQTPRQVPNYGYT
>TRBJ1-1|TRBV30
AWSTSFEAF
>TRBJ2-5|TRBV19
ASSLTGGPETQY
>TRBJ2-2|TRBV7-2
ASSSLAGILNTGELF
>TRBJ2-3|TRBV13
ASSHEAWDRPLTDTQY
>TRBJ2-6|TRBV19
ATNRRAGANVLT
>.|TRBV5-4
ASSLPGTGFYEQY
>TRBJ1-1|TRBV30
AWSDRDSLQDTEAF
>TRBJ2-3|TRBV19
ASKGWADTQY
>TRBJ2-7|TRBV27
ASSLWGGGEQY
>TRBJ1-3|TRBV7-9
ASSGTGGTGNTIY
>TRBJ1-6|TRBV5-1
ASRGGGPINSPLH
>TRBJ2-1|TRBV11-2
ASSPIAGGFEQF
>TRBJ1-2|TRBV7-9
ASSQNEGYT
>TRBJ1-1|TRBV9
ASSSAGQNVF
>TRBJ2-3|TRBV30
AWNIRADTQY
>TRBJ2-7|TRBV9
ASSATTSGGDYEQY
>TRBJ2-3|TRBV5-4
ASSLGWRPTDTQY